The sequence of this TCR beta chain was determined in a study of T cell responses to AZD1222 COVID-19 vaccine. Across the whole study: The analysis combined second doses at about 4 or about 12 weeks. Findings and caveats of the study: The donor cohort was predominantly white British with a female majority, and clonal diversity may have been underestimated. Spike was spanned by vaccine-associated CD4 TCRs, which were dominant at 160-218 and 743-854. Without day 14 samples, only post-peak T cell repertoires were studied.

For this clone: What it binds is unknown.

Only in-frame clones appear in the TCRdb table, and some are missing; sequencing was by immunoSEQ multiplex PCR. The sample has 100,000 to 150,000 clones, approximately 88% seen once. The V gene lost 4 bases and the J gene lost 5 bases, with 20 bases spanning the gap. Germline V CDR1 and CDR2: SGHTA, FQGTGA. This CDR3 comprises 16 residues. The sequence derives from an adult in good health. The chain uses TRBV7-3 and TRBJ2-5, with D possibly matching TRBD2 (7 bases). The source material was peripheral blood, sampled on day 0 of AZD1222 vaccination. CDR3 in amino acids: CASSSTGGLGGETQYF. CDR3 nucleotide sequence: TGTGCCAGCAGCTCAACCGGGGGCTTGGGAGGGGAGACCCAGTACTTC.